The TCR beta chain under discussion was sequenced for a study of control samples from healthy donors and cancer patients (dated by TCRdb to about 2020). Receptors were amplified or captured by the immunoSEQ multiplex PCR assay. TCRdb re-hosts the immuneACCESS table, in-frame sequences only. Its copies lack some clones; in the studies checked, an unresolved V gene accounts for under half of them, and the cause for the rest is not known. Within this sample are about 110,000 clones, with roughly 79% of them counted one time only. About 5.9% of the sample belongs to the ten largest clones. A remark on this clone: Its target antigen remains unknown. No base qualities exist here, and no much larger clone lies one base off it.

The source of this sequence is a man between 18 and 29 years old in good health. Sequencing was carried out using blood.

The CDR3 in this case is CASSSKRGNQETQYF. The DNA sequence is TGTGCCAGCAGCTCCAAGCGGGGAAACCAAGAGACCCAGTACTTC. The V and J genes are TRBV5-4 and TRBJ2-5, with 7 bases in between that match TRBD2. The CDR1 and CDR2 encoded by the germline V gene (reference sequence) are SGHNT and YYREEE. Including cysteine and phenylalanine, the CDR3 has 15 amino acids. Only the CDR3 region is kept as DNA, spanning 45 bases read in frame from base 1. Ends trimmed: V by 3 bases, J by 0 bases; bases unmatched to a gene: 5.